The sequence of this T cell receptor beta chain was determined in a study of technical replicates of blood from a handful of donors. Produced via immunoSEQ multiplex PCR; TCRdb's table is partial and in-frame only. The sample carries 91,000 or so clones, 95% recorded once. This CDR3 is 14 amino acids long. The trim removed 1 base at V and 11 bases at J, leaving 6 bases unmatched. The germline CDR1 and CDR2 sequences are SGHKS and YYEKEE (reference sequence). This TCR came from a human donor in good health. The rearrangement uses TRBV5-5 and TRBJ1-2; 12 nucleotides line up with TRBD1. Specimen: T cells isolated from PBMCs. The CDR3 nucleotides read TGTGCCAGCAGCTTGAAGGGACAGGGGGCAGGATACACCTTC. Its translation: CASSLKGQGAGYTF. Filled out from reference TRBV5-5 and TRBJ1-2, the complete variable domain reads DAGVTQSPTHLIKTRGQQVTLRCSPISGHKSVSWYQQVLGQGPQFIFQYYEKEERGRGNFPDRFSARQFPNYSSELNVNALLLGDSALYLCASSLKGQGAGYTFGSGTRLTVV.